The entry below gives a single T cell receptor (beta chain) sequence along with its context. No cognate antigen has been identified for it. One base away there is no much larger clone; base qualities are not given. This sample was included in a study of T-cell reconstitution after alpha-beta-depleted transplantation in children (dated by TCRdb to 2016 to 2017). Context from the whole study: The study quantitatively tracked T-cell immune reconstitution after TCRalphabeta/CD19-depleted allogeneic hematopoietic cell transplantation in children using TCR repertoire profiling.

The paper's findings and limits, for the study overall: The apparently early alphabetaT-cell count recovery about two months after transplant was reportedly dependent on only several hundred rapidly expanded clones derived from non-depleted graft cells. Hyperexpanded clone frequencies declined over subsequent months; after one year, T-cell counts and TCRbeta diversity were mostly attributed to newly produced T cells. The high TCRbeta diversity at day 60 in some patients was ascribed to recipient T cells and intrathymic progenitors that had survived conditioning.

The treatment or condition label for this specimen denotes: allogeneic hematopoietic cell transplantation with graft depleted of TCRalphabeta T cells and CD19 B cells. The children who served as transplant recipients had been given grafts of TCRalphabeta/CD19-depleted allogeneic hematopoietic cells. Library preparation was by PCR. Instrument used: Illumina HiSeq 2500. To normalize quantification of the TCRbeta repertoire, the TCR libraries were built with molecular barcoding that relied on unique molecular identifiers. TCRdb reprocessed the public reads (quality trimming at Q25 with fastp, clone calling with MiXCR) and kept in-frame beta chains. A single entry per CDR3 protein holds the most common genes and DNA from its merged rows. The sample data list 350,000 to 500,000 distinct CDR3 sequences, and 43% of these were observed just once. The ten largest clones take up 25% to 30% of the sample. The sample here was PBMCs, taken before TCRalphabeta/CD19-depleted stem cell transplant. This clonotype originated in a girl aged 2-15 years with aplastic anemia, due to receive a stem cell transplant.

The sequence in DNA is TGTGCCAGCAGTTTCCGTACTCCACCCCTAGTGGCAGTTGAGCAGTACTTC. The encoded protein is CASSFRTPPLVAVEQYF. This chain is built from TRBV12-3 or TRBV12-4 and TRBJ2-7, with an unclear D gene assignment. V is pared back by 3 bases and J by 7 bases, with 25 bases lying between the germline termini. The cysteine opens and the phenylalanine closes a CDR3 of 17 amino acids. The read is trimmed to its CDR3 DNA, 51 bases read in frame from base 1.